This T cell receptor (beta chain) was obtained from a study of shared clonotypes between healthy human individuals. Study-level information: Three CD4 naive, three CD4 memory, two CD8 naive and one CD8 memory plate were used per donor.

Notes on the study in general: Generation of non-shared clonotypes was less probable than generation of clonotypes shared by all four donors.

Original methodology: Without quality scores, immunoSEQ junctional reads could not be filtered like full-length reads. Generated by immunoSEQ multiplex PCR, the TCRdb table keeps only in-frame clones and is missing some. The V and J calls and clone size were taken over from that table, and D and trimming were inferred from the DNA. This sample yields 2 million to 2.5 million clones, of which around 92% are seen a single time; 0.37% belongs to the top ten. V was shortened by 3 bases and J by 7 bases, with 10 bases between the two germline ends. The CDR3 contains 11 residues. Germline V lookup: CDR1 GTSNPN, CDR2 SVGIG (reference sequence). With regard to this clone: Its antigen is as yet unknown.

The sequencing input was naive CD4+ T cells from PBMCs. The subset was: CD45RA+ positively selected. This chain joins TRBV30 and TRBJ2-7, with no clear D. The sequence came from a man aged 18 to 29 in good health. Some clones in this sample may be carry-over from other donors' samples. The CDR3 reads CAWSAQREQYF. In nucleotides, the CDR3 is TGTGCCTGGAGCGCGCAGAGGGAGCAGTACTTC. The full variable domain, completed using reference TRBV30 and TRBJ2-7, is SQTIHQWPATLVQPVGSPLSLECTVEGTSNPNLYWYRQAAGRGLQLLFYSVGIGQISSEVPQNLSASRPQDRQFILSSKKLLLSDSGFYLCAWSAQREQYFGPGTRLTVT.